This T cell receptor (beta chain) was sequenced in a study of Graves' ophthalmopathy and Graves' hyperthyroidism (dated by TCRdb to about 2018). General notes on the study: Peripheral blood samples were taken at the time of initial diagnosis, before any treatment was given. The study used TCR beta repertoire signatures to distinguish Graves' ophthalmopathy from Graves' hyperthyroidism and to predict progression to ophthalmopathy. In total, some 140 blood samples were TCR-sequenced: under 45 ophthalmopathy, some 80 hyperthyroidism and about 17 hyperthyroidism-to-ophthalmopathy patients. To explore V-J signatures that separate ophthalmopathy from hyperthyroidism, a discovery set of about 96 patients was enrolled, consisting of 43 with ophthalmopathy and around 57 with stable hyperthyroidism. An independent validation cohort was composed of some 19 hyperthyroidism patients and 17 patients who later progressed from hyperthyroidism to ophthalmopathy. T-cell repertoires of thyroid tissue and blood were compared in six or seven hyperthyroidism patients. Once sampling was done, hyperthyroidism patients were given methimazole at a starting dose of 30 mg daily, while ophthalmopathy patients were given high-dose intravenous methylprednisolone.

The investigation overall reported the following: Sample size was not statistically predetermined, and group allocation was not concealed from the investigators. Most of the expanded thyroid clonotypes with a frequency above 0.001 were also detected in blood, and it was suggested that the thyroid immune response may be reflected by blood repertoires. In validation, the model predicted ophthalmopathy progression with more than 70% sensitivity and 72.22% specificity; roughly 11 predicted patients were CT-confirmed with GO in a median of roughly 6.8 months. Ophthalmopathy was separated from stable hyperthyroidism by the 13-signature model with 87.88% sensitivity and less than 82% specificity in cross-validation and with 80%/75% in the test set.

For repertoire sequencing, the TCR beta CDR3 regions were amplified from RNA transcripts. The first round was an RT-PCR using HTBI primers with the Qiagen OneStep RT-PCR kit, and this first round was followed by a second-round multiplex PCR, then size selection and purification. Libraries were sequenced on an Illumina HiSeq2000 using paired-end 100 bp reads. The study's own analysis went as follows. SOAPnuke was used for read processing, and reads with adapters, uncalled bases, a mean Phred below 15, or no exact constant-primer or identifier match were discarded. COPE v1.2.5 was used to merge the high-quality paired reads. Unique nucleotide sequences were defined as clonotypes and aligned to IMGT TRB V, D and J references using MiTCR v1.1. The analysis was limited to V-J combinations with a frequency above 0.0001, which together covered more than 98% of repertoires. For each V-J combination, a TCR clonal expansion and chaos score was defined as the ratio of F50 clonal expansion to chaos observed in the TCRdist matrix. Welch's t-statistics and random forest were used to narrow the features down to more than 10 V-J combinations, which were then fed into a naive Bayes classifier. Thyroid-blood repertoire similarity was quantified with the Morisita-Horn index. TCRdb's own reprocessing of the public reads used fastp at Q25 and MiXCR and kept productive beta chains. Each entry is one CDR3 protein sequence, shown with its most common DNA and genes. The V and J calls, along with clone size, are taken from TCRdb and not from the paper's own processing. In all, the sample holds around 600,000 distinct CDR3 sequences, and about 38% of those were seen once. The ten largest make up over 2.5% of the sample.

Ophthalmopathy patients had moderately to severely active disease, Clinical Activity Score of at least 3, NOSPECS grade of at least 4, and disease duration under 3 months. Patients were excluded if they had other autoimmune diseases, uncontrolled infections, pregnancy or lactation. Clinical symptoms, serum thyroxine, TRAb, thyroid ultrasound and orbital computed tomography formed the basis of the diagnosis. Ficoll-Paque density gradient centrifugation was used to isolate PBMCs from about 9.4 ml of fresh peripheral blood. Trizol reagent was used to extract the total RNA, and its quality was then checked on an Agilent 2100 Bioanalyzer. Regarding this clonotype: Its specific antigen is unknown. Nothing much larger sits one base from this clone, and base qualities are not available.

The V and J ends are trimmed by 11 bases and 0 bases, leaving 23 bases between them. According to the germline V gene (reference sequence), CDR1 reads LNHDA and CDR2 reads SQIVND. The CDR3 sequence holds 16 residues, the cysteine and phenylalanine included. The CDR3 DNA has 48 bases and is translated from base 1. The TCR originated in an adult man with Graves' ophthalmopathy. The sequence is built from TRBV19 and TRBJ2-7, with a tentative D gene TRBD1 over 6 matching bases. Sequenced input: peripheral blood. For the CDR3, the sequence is CAWSWAFADSSYEQYF. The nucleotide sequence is TGTGCCTGGAGTTGGGCGTTCGCGGACAGCTCCTACGAGCAGTACTTC.